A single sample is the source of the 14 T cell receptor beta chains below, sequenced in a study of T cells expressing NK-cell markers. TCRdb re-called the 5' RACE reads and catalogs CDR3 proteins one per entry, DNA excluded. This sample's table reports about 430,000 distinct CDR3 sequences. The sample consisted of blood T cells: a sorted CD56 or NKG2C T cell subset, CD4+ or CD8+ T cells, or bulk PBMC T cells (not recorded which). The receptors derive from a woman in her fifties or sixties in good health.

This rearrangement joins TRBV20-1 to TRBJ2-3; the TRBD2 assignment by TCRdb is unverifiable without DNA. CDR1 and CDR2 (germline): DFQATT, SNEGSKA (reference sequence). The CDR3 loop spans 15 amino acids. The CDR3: CSARGNTRGTDTQYF.

The CDR3 region is CASSQTFQGPVATNEKLFF. The rearrangement links TRBV4-2 to TRBJ1-4; TCRdb's assignment of TRBD1 cannot be checked, as there is no DNA. This CDR3 has 19 residues. The germline V gene has CDR1 LGHNA and CDR2 YNFKEQ.

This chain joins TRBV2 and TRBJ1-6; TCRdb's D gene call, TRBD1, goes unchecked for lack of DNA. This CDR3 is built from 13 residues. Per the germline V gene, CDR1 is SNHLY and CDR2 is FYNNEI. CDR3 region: CATEQELNSPLHF.

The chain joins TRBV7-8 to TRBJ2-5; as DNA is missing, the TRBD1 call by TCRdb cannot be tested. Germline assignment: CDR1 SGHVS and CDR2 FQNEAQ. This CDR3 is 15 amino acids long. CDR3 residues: CASSTGQGLGETQYF.

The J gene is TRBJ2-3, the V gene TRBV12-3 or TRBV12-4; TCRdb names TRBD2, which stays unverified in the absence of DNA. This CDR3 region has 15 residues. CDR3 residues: CASRTSERSTDTQYF.

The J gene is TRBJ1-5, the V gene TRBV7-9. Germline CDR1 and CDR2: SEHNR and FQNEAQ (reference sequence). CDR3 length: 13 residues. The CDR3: CASSVSQGQPQHF.

This CDR3 is CASSLPLAGGNTGELFF. V and J are TRBV5-4 and TRBJ2-2; TCRdb designates TRBD2, a call that cannot be tested without DNA. Per germline, CDR1 SGHNT and CDR2 YYREEE (reference sequence). This CDR3 contains 17 residues.

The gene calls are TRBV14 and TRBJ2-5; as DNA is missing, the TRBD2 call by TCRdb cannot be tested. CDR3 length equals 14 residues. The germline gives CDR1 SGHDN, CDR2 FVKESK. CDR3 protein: CASKGGRAQETQYF.

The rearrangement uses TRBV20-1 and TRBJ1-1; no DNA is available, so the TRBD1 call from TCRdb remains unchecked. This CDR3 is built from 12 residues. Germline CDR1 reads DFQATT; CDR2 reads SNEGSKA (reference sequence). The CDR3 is CSAWGHRGEAFF.

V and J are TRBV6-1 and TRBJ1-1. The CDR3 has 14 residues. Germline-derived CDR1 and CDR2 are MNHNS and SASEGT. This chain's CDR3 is CASTSLPGWAEAFF.

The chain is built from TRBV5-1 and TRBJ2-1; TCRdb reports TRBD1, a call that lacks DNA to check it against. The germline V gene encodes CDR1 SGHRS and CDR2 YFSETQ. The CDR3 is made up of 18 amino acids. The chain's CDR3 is CASSLAPGGGSSYNEQFF.

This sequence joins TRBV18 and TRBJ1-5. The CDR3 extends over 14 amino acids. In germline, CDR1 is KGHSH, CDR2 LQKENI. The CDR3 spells CASSPDAAGQPQHF.

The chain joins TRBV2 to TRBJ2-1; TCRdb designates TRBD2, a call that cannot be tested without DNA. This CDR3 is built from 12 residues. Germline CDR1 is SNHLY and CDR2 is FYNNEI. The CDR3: CASRSTSRGQFF.

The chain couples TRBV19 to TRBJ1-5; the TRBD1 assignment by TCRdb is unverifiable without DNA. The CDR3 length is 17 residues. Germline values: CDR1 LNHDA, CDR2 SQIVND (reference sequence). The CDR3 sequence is CASSPDIAGYSNQPQHF.